These 17 T cell receptor beta chains came from one sample sequenced in a study of T-cell reconstitution after alpha-beta-depleted transplantation in children. As it was prepared, the TCRbeta library received unique molecular identifiers. In TCRdb, the PCR reads were re-called with MiXCR into one record per CDR3 protein. The table has about 400,000 distinct CDR3 sequences, about 14% seen once. Sequences were derived from PBMCs, sampled from the stem cell graft. The receptors originated from a human donor who donated a stem cell graft to a child with Fanconi anemia.

The chain carries TRBV7-8 and TRBJ1-6, with a tentative D call TRBD1 (5 bases). Trimming left V 5 bases short and J 6 bases short, with 17 bases between. CDR1 and CDR2 from the germline V gene are SGHVS and FQNEAQ. The CDR3 runs 16 residues. In DNA form, the CDR3 reads TGTGCCAGCAGCCAGTGGGGGTCCTCCGGTAATTCACCCCTCCACTTT. Protein: CASSQWGSSGNSPLHF.

The J gene is TRBJ2-5, the V gene TRBV5-1; perhaps TRBD1 as D (6 bases). The CDR3 extends over 14 amino acids. Germline CDR1 and CDR2: SGHRS and YFSETQ. The V end was cut by 0 bases, the J end by 5 bases, with 11 bases between. CDR3 bases: TGCGCCAGCAGCTTGGACACGAGGGGGGAGACCCAGTACTTC. Encoded protein: CASSLDTRGETQYF.

As concerns this clonotype: Just one base apart from a much larger clone, this may be a read error. The V call is TRBV6-5, the J call TRBJ1-1, with D maybe TRBD1 (5 bases). This CDR3 spans 13 amino acids. CDR1 and CDR2 (germline): MNHEY, SVGAGI. The CDR3 protein is CATSSTGTTEAFF. The CDR3 DNA is TGTGCCACCAGTTCGACTGGGACCACTGAAGCTTTCTTT.

This clonotype was seen a handful of times. The J gene is TRBJ1-4, the V gene TRBV7-2, with 7 bases aligning to TRBD1. The J segment lost 3 bases and the V segment lost 5 bases, leaving 6 bases of the junction unmatched. Germline V gene sequence: CDR1 SGHTA, CDR2 FQGNSA. The CDR3 is made up of 15 amino acids. CDR3 coding DNA: TGTGCCAGCAGCGGACAGACAGGGCCTAATGAAAAACTGTTTTTT. Amino acids: CASSGQTGPNEKLFF.

This clonotype was recorded a few times. The gene calls are TRBV14 and TRBJ2-1, with D possibly being TRBD1 (5 bases). The length of the CDR3 is 13 residues. Germline lookup yields CDR1 SGHDN and CDR2 FVKESK. Trimming took off 5 bases at V and 4 bases at J, with 9 bases between the two ends. The chain's CDR3 is CASSTTGYNEQFF. CDR3 in DNA: TGTGCCAGCAGCACTACAGGTTACAATGAGCAGTTCTTC.

V gene TRBV5-1 combines with J gene TRBJ1-2, with 10 bases identical to TRBD1. Germline lookup yields CDR1 SGHRS and CDR2 YFSETQ. The CDR3 covers 14 residues. Trimming at V came to 5 bases and at J to 3 bases, leaving 4 bases not matched to a gene. The CDR3, as DNA: TGCGCCAGCAGACCGGGACAGGGGCACTATGGCTACACCTTC. Its protein is CASRPGQGHYGYTF.

The chain has TRBV20-1 and TRBJ1-6; TRBD1 might be the D (6 bases). Germline loops: CDR1 DFQATT, CDR2 SNEGSKA (reference sequence). The V end was cut by 7 bases, the J end by 7 bases, with 17 bases between. This CDR3 has 14 amino acids. The DNA of the CDR3 is TGCAGTGGTAAGACAGGACTTGAGAATTCACCCCTCCACTTT. Its protein product is CSGKTGLENSPLHF.

The gene calls are TRBV5-1 and TRBJ1-6; 9 bases map to TRBD1. This CDR3 contains 16 residues. Germline lookup yields CDR1 SGHRS and CDR2 YFSETQ. The trim removed 0 bases at V and 10 bases at J, leaving 8 bases unmatched. CDR3 sequence (DNA): TGCGCCAGCAGCTTGGGAGCCGGGGGACAGGGCTCACCCCTCCACTTT. It codes for CASSLGAGGQGSPLHF.

The genes are TRBV7-2 and TRBJ2-3, with 7 bases matching TRBD2. With 5 bases clipped from V and 2 bases from J, the junction kept 7 bases outside the gene matches. The CDR3 length is 15 residues. CDR1 and CDR2 (germline): SGHTA, FQGNSA. The CDR3 spells CASSHSSGDTDTQYF. As DNA, the CDR3 is TGTGCCAGCAGCCATTCTAGCGGAGACACAGATACGCAGTATTTT. The full variable domain, rest sourced from reference TRBV7-2 and TRBJ2-3, is GAGVSQSPSNKVTEKGKDVELRCDPISGHTALYWYRQSLGQGLEFLIYFQGNSAPDKSGLPSDRFSAERTGGSVSTLTIQRTQQEDSAVYLCASSHSSGDTDTQYFGPGTRLTVL.

This chain joins TRBV29-1 and TRBJ1-5; 7 bases are a match to TRBD1. The CDR3 has 14 amino acids. Germline lookup yields CDR1 SQVTM and CDR2 ANQGSEA. V dropped 6 bases and J dropped 3; count of bases not matched to a gene: 8. The CDR3 bases are TGCAGCGTCTCAGAGGGACAGATCAATCAGCCCCAGCATTTT. Translating gives CSVSEGQINQPQHF.

This clonotype was seen more than once but under ten times. The gene calls are TRBV3-1 and TRBJ2-7; 9 nucleotides match TRBD1. Germline loops: CDR1 LGHDT, CDR2 YNNKEL (reference sequence). CDR3 size: 15 residues. With V trimmed by 4 bases and J by 3 bases, 7 bases remained unmatched. The CDR3, as DNA: TGTGCCAGCAGCCCAAGGACAGGGGTAGACTACGAGCAGTACTTC. Protein sequence: CASSPRTGVDYEQYF.

This chain joins TRBV11-3 and TRBJ2-1, with D possibly matching TRBD1 (6 bases). V was clipped by 1 base and J by 0 bases, with 13 bases between them. Germline loops: CDR1 SGHNT, CDR2 YENEEA. The CDR3 contains 17 residues. CDR3 bases: TGTGCCAGCAGCTTAGGCCGACAGGCTAGCTCCTACAATGAGCAGTTCTTC. It is translated as CASSLGRQASSYNEQFF.

This clonotype was recorded a few times. The chain is built from TRBV29-1 and TRBJ2-1, with D perhaps TRBD1 or TRBD2 (6 bases each). The CDR3 runs 11 residues. CDR1 and CDR2 from the germline V gene are SQVTM and ANQGSEA. V lost 4 bases and J 9 bases, leaving 10 bases between the germline ends. CDR3 bases: TGCAGCGTTGCGGGGGCGGGTGAGCAGTTCTTC. It translates to CSVAGAGEQFF.

This clonotype occurred a few times. The chain is built from TRBV19 and TRBJ2-3; D possibly corresponds to TRBD1 (5 bases). There are 15 residues in the CDR3. The V gene's germline CDR1 is LNHDA and CDR2 SQIVND (reference sequence). The V and J ends lost 4 bases and 8 bases respectively, with 19 bases between them. The CDR3: CASSTAGSPQGTQYF. The CDR3 DNA is TGTGCCAGTAGTACCGCAGGGTCCCCCCAGGGTACGCAGTATTTT. Full variable domain (missing parts from reference TRBV19 and TRBJ2-3): DGGITQSPKYLFRKEGQNVTLSCEQNLNHDAMYWYRQDPGQGLRLIYYSQIVNDFQKGDIAEGYSVSREKKESFPLTVTSAQKNPTAFYLCASSTAGSPQGTQYFGPGTRLTVL.

The table lists this clonotype with many counts. The V gene is TRBV28, the J gene TRBJ2-1; tentatively, D is TRBD1 (5 bases). The germline V gene has CDR1 MDHEN and CDR2 SYDVKM. Deletions cut 6 bases from V and 2 bases from J, with 14 bases between. This CDR3 is built from 15 residues. The CDR3 DNA is TGTGCCAGCAGCCGCCGCAGACAGACCTACAATGAGCAGTTCTTC. It encodes CASSRRRQTYNEQFF.

V usage is TRBV7-2 and J usage is TRBJ1-6; no clear D. Between the trimmed V and J ends, which lost 10 bases and 0 bases, there was a span of 19 bases. Germline CDR1 SGHTA, CDR2 FQGNSA. CDR3 size: 17 residues. CDR3 amino acids: CAIYSTGYNSYNSPLHF. The CDR3 DNA follows: TGTGCCATCTACTCGACCGGCTATAACTCCTATAATTCACCCCTCCACTTT. The variable domain in full, completed from reference TRBV7-2 and TRBJ1-6, reads GAGVSQSPSNKVTEKGKDVELRCDPISGHTALYWYRQSLGQGLEFLIYFQGNSAPDKSGLPSDRFSAERTGGSVSTLTIQRTQQEDSAVYLCAIYSTGYNSYNSPLHFGNGTRLTVT.

This clonotype was counted between two and nine times. The CDR3 spells CASSLAPAGTEAFF. DNA for the CDR3: TGTGCCAGCAGCTTGGCGCCGGCGGGGACTGAAGCTTTCTTT. The gene calls are TRBV5-6 and TRBJ1-1; unclear D gene. This CDR3 contains 14 residues. Germline V lookup: CDR1 SGHDT, CDR2 YYEEEE. V lost 0 bases, J lost 5 bases, and 11 bases lay in between. Together with reference TRBV5-6 and TRBJ1-1, the CDR3 gives the full variable domain: DAGVTQSPTHLIKTRGQQVTLRCSPKSGHDTVSWYQQALGQGPQFIFQYYEEEERQRGNFPDRFSGHQFPNYSSELNVNALLLGDSALYLCASSLAPAGTEAFFGQGTRLTVV.